The 25 T cell receptor beta chains given below trace back to one sample, sequenced in a study of T cells in narcolepsy. Profiling relied on immunoSEQ multiplex PCR, and the TCRdb table lists in-frame clones only, not all of them. The sample lists roughly 30,000 clones, 60% to 85% occurring once. Sequenced: memory (CD45RA-) CD4+ T cells from blood. These receptors all come from a human donor in good health.

The rearrangement uses TRBV2 and TRBJ2-2; D could derive from TRBD1 or TRBD2 (5 bases each). The CDR3 loop spans 14 amino acids. V was cut by 10 bases and J by 4 bases, with 16 bases left in between. Germline V gene lookup returns CDR1 SNHLY and CDR2 FYNNEI. The CDR3 DNA follows: TGTGCCATCGGGACGTCAGACCGCACCGGGGAGCTGTTTTTT. Translation: CAIGTSDRTGELFF.

The chain is built from TRBV19 and TRBJ2-3; 10 bases are a match to TRBD2. The germline gives CDR1 LNHDA, CDR2 SQIVND (reference sequence). The CDR3 is 20 residues long. With V trimmed by 3 bases and J by 0 bases, 15 bases remained unmatched. Here the CDR3 DNA reads TGTGCCAGTAGTATTAAGGGTGGTTATGGACTAGCGGCTAGCACAGATACGCAGTATTTT. Translation: CASSIKGGYGLAASTDTQYF.

This rearrangement joins TRBV9 to TRBJ2-5, with a tentative D call TRBD2 (5 bases). With the DNA end fitting TRBJ2-7 better, the J assignment may be wrong. The CDR3 runs to 14 residues. The germline V gene encodes CDR1 SGDLS and CDR2 YYNGEE. CDR3 in DNA: TGTGCCAGCAGCAGACGGGGAACCTCCTACGAGCAGTACTTC. Amino acid sequence: CASSRRGTSYEQYF.

The gene calls are TRBV11-2 and TRBJ2-7; 12 bases agree with TRBD2. V trimming: 5 bases; J trimming: 3 bases; junction bases outside the gene matches: 5. This CDR3 is 15 amino acids long. Germline V gene lookup returns CDR1 SGHAT and CDR2 FQNNGV. The CDR3 sequence: CASSRLAGVGYEQYF. The CDR3 nucleotides read TGTGCCAGCAGCCGACTAGCGGGAGTTGGCTACGAGCAGTACTTC.

The chain couples TRBV5-5 to TRBJ2-7, with 8 bases fitting TRBD1. The V segment lost 1 base and the J segment 6 bases; nucleotides outside the gene matches: 6. CDR1 is SGHKS, CDR2 YYEKEE, per germline (reference sequence). The CDR3 has 14 amino acids. The DNA for the CDR3 is TGTGCCAGCAGCTTGAGTCAGGGGGCTGGCGAGCAGTACTTC. This gives the protein CASSLSQGAGEQYF.

This clone is a singleton in its sample. The chain couples TRBV6-4 to TRBJ1-2, with 8 positions matching TRBD1. The CDR3 has 15 amino acids. In germline, CDR1 is MRHNA, CDR2 SNTAGT. The ends lost 0 bases at V and 3 bases at J; junction bases unmatched: 3. The CDR3 DNA sequence: TGTGCCAGCAGTGACTCGGACAGGGTGGACTATGGCTACACCTTC. Translating gives CASSDSDRVDYGYTF.

The V call is TRBV5-1, the J call TRBJ2-2, with TRBD2 matching 11 bases. Losses at the gene ends were 5 bases for V and 4 bases for J; bases not matched to a gene: 7. The CDR3 is made up of 16 amino acids. The V gene's germline CDR1 is SGHRS and CDR2 YFSETQ. The CDR3 here is CASSPTSGSLTGELFF. CDR3 nucleotide sequence: TGCGCCAGCAGTCCCACTAGCGGGAGTCTCACCGGGGAGCTGTTTTTT.

The V gene is TRBV2, the J gene TRBJ1-2, with unresolved D. The V gene lost 2 bases and the J gene lost 5 bases, with 6 bases spanning the gap. This CDR3 comprises 12 residues. The germline V gene encodes CDR1 SNHLY and CDR2 FYNNEI. The CDR3: CASSERGYGYTF. Here the CDR3 DNA reads TGTGCCAGCAGTGAACGGGGATATGGCTACACCTTC. The full variable domain, rest sourced from reference TRBV2 and TRBJ1-2, is EPEVTQTPSHQVTQMGQEVILRCVPISNHLYFYWYRQILGQKVEFLVSFYNNEISEKSEIFDDQFSVERPDGSNFTLKIRSTKLEDSAMYFCASSERGYGYTFGSGTRLTVV.

The chain employs TRBV19 and TRBJ2-3, with 8 bases that match TRBD2. Germline V lookup: CDR1 LNHDA, CDR2 SQIVND (reference sequence). The V segment lost 7 bases and the J segment 2 bases; nucleotides outside the gene matches: 5. This CDR3 contains 14 residues. The CDR3 here is CASTVAGHTDTQYF. The CDR3 DNA follows: TGTGCCAGTACCGTAGCGGGACACACAGATACGCAGTATTTT.

The chain employs TRBV14 and TRBJ1-4; D is unresolved. V was pared by 6 bases and J by 3 bases, with 11 bases between. CDR3 length: 14 amino acids. CDR1 is SGHDN and CDR2 is FVKESK in the germline V gene. CDR3 sequence (DNA): TGTGCCAGCAGTCCTCGACGGTCTAATGAAAAACTGTTTTTT. This sequence encodes CASSPRRSNEKLFF.

This rearrangement joins TRBV11-3 to TRBJ2-7; D gene unclear. Germline V lookup: CDR1 SGHNT, CDR2 YENEEA. This CDR3 is built from 13 residues. With 8 bases removed from V and 0 bases from J, the gap between germline ends came to 11 bases. CDR3 nucleotide sequence: TGTGCCAGCGGATCGAGAGGCTCCTACGAGCAGTACTTC. It encodes CASGSRGSYEQYF.

Turning to this clone: The same CDR3 is also encoded by other DNA sequences in this sample. J is TRBJ2-3 and V is TRBV19, with D uncertain. The CDR3 is 13 residues long. The germline V and J ends were trimmed by 10 bases and 0 bases, with 11 bases remaining between them. In germline, CDR1 is LNHDA, CDR2 SQIVND (reference sequence). The CDR3 bases are TGTGCCACCCAACTGGGGAGCACAGATACGCAGTATTTT. Its translation is CATQLGSTDTQYF. Full variable domain (rest looked up from reference TRBV19 and TRBJ2-3): DGGITQSPKYLFRKEGQNVTLSCEQNLNHDAMYWYRQDPGQGLRLIYYSQIVNDFQKGDIAEGYSVSREKKESFPLTVTSAQKNPTAFYLCATQLGSTDTQYFGPGTRLTVL.

V and J are TRBV7-9 and TRBJ2-1; 8 positions agree with TRBD2. The CDR3 has 16 amino acids. Looked up from germline, CDR1 is SEHNR and CDR2 is FQNEAQ (reference sequence). With V trimmed by 5 bases and J by 7 bases, 13 bases remained unmatched. CDR3 in DNA: TGTGCCAGCAGCCCTCCGCCGGGACTAGGGTCGAATGAGCAGTTCTTC. Translation gives CASSPPPGLGSNEQFF.

With respect to this clone: One end of the junction is discordant with germline, which a read error may explain. CDR3 in amino acids: CAGSETTGLQPQHF. In DNA, the CDR3 is TGTGCCGGCAGTGAGACCACAGGGCTTCAGCCCCAGCATTTT. The V call is TRBV6-1, the J call TRBJ1-5; TRBD1 is a possible D gene (6 bases). The CDR3 totals 14 residues. Germline-derived CDR1 and CDR2 are MNHNS and SASEGT.

This clone was detected only once. J is TRBJ1-6 and V is TRBV6-5; no clear D. In germline, CDR1 is MNHEY, CDR2 SVGAGI. The germline V and J ends were trimmed by 4 bases and 2 bases, with 9 bases remaining between them. This CDR3 has 15 amino acids. The CDR3 reads CASSSTLPYNSPLHF. CDR3 nucleotides: TGTGCCAGCAGTTCCACTTTGCCCTATAATTCACCCCTCCACTTT.

The V and J genes are TRBV30 and TRBJ2-5; D gene ambiguous. Germline-derived CDR1 and CDR2 are GTSNPN and SVGIG (reference sequence). V lost 3 bases to trimming and J lost 2 bases, with 13 bases between them. The CDR3 loop spans 14 amino acids. The CDR3 loop is CAWRRLVIQETQYF. The CDR3 coding sequence is TGTGCCTGGAGAAGACTGGTAATTCAAGAGACCCAGTACTTC.

The chain recombines TRBV6-5 with TRBJ2-5; D unresolved. The CDR3 extends over 14 amino acids. Germline CDR1 reads MNHEY; CDR2 reads SVGAGI. Deletions cut 6 bases from V and 0 bases from J, with 11 bases between. CDR3 protein: CASRESVHQETQYF. The CDR3 nucleotides are TGTGCCAGCAGAGAGTCGGTACACCAAGAGACCCAGTACTTC.

The genes are TRBV11-2 and TRBJ1-5; D not resolved. The CDR3 is 15 amino acids. CDR1 and CDR2 from the germline V gene are SGHAT and FQNNGV. Trimming pared 0 bases from V and 6 bases from J, leaving 12 bases between. DNA for the CDR3: TGTGCCAGCAGCTTAGATCATACAGATTTTCAGCCCCAGCATTTT. Amino acids: CASSLDHTDFQPQHF.

CDR3 DNA sequence: TGTGCCAGCAGTCTGACTAGCGGGAGGGCTGGTGAGCAGTTCTTC. Protein: CASSLTSGRAGEQFF. The chain uses TRBV27 and TRBJ2-1; 14 bases are a match to TRBD2. Unmatched junction bases numbered 6, after V lost 5 bases and J lost 9 bases. Germline V gene sequence: CDR1 MNHEY, CDR2 SMNVEV (reference sequence). The CDR3 has 15 amino acids.

The count of this clone is one. The V and J genes are TRBV29-1 and TRBJ1-2, with 8 bases matching TRBD1. The length of the CDR3 is 12 residues. Germline V CDR1 and CDR2: SQVTM, ANQGSEA. V was pared by 6 bases and J by 8 bases, with 8 bases of the junction left unmatched. CDR3 loop: CSVIGQGLGYTF. The DNA for the CDR3 is TGCAGCGTGATAGGACAGGGCTTGGGCTACACCTTC.

This clone has more than one count but fewer than ten. The chain links TRBV6-6 to TRBJ2-6; TRBD1 aligns across 10 bases. The CDR3 extends over 16 amino acids. With 7 bases clipped from V and 2 bases from J, the junction kept 5 bases outside the gene matches. The germline V gene encodes CDR1 MNHNY and CDR2 SVGAGI (reference sequence). This CDR3 is CASIPGTGAGANVLTF. DNA for the CDR3: TGTGCCAGCATCCCCGGGACAGGGGCTGGGGCCAACGTCCTGACTTTC.

V gene TRBV19 combines with J gene TRBJ2-3, with a possible D match to TRBD1 (6 bases). The CDR3 extends over 15 amino acids. Germline assignment: CDR1 LNHDA and CDR2 SQIVND (reference sequence). Trimming took 4 bases from V and 4 from J, leaving 15 bases between them. The CDR3 protein is CASSTSRGQSDTQYF. CDR3 in DNA: TGTGCCAGTAGTACCTCCCGAGGACAGTCAGATACGCAGTATTTT.

The rearrangement uses TRBV4-1 and TRBJ1-2; D perhaps matches TRBD1 (5 bases). This CDR3 is built from 14 residues. Deletions cut 1 base from V and 5 bases from J, with 11 bases between. Germline V gene sequence: CDR1 MGHRA, CDR2 YSYEKL. The CDR3 protein is CASSQARDVYGYTF. CDR3 nucleotides: TGCGCCAGCAGCCAAGCTCGGGACGTATATGGCTACACCTTC.

As for this clone: The same CDR3 arises from other DNA sequences in this sample as well. The chain couples TRBV11-3 to TRBJ1-2, with a weak D call TRBD1 (6 bases). The CDR3 runs to 15 residues. Germline CDR1 SGHNT, CDR2 YENEEA. Trimming removed 6 bases at V and 8 bases at J, with 22 bases between. CDR3 residues: CASSSTTQGTLGYTF. The CDR3 bases are TGTGCCAGCAGTTCCACGACACAGGGAACGTTGGGCTACACCTTC.

Written as DNA, the CDR3 is TGTGCCAGCAGTGGAAACAGGGGAGAGACCCAGTACTTC. This encodes CASSGNRGETQYF. This chain joins TRBV6-4 and TRBJ2-5; 7 positions match TRBD1. CDR3 length: 13 amino acids. CDR1 is MRHNA, CDR2 SNTAGT, per germline. V lost 4 bases and J lost 4; bases outside the gene matches: 3.